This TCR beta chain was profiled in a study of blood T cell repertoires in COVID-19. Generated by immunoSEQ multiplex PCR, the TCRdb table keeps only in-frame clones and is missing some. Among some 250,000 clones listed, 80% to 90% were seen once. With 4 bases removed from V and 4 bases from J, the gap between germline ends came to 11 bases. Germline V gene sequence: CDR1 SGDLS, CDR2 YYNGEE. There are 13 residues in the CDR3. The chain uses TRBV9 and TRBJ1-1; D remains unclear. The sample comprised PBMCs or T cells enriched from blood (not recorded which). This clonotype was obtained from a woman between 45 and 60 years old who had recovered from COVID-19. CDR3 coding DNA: TGTGCCAGCAGCCCCGTCGCGGGCACTGAAGCTTTCTTT. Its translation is CASSPVAGTEAFF.